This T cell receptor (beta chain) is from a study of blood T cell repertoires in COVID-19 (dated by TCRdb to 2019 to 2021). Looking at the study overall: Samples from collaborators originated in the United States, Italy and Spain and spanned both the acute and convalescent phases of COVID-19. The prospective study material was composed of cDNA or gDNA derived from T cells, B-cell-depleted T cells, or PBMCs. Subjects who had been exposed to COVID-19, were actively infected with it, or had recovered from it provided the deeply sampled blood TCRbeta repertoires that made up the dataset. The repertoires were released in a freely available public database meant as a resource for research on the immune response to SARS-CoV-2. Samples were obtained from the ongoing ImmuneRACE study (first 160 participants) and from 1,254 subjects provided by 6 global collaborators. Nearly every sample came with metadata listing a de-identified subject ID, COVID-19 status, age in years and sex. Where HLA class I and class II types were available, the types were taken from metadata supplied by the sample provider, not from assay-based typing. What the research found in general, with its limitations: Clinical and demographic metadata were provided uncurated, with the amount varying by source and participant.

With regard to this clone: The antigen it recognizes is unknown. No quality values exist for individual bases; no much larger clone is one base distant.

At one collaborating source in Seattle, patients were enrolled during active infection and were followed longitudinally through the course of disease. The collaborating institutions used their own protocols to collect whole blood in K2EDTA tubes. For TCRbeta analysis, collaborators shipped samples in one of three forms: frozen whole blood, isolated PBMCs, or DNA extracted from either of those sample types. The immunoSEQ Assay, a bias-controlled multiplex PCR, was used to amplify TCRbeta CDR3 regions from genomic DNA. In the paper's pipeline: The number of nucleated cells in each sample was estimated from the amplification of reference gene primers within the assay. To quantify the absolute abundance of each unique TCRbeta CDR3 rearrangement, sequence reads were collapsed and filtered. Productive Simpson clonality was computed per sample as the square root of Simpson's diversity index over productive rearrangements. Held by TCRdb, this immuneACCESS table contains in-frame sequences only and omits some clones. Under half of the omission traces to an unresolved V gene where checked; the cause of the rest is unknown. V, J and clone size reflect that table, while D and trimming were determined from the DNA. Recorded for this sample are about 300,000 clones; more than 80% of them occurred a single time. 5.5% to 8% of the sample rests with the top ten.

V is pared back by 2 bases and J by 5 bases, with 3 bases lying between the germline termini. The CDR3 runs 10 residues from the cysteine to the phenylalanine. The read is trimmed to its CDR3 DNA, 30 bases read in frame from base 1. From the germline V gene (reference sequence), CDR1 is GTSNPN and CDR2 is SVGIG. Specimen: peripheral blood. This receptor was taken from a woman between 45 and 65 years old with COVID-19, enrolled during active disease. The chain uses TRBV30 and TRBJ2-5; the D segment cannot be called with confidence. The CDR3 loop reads CAWSSETQYF. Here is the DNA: TGTGCCTGGAGTTCGGAGACCCAGTACTTC.